The clone carrying this T cell receptor (beta chain) was seen a handful of times. CDR3 length: 12 residues. The V gene end was trimmed by 8 bases and the J gene end by 12 bases; junction bases not matched to a gene: 6. The germline CDR1 and CDR2 sequences are LNHDA and SQIVND (reference sequence). The time point is: after neoadjuvant nivolumab, at surgical resection. Stage II-IVA oral cavity squamous cell carcinoma was new and untreated by systemic or radiation therapy. This sample was taken from a study of neoadjuvant anti-PD-1 for oral cavity cancer. Six replicates per PBMC sample, mostly from about 460 ng of genomic DNA. Profiled with immunoSEQ multiplex PCR; TCRdb holds only in-frame clones, not every one. The repertoire consists of about 32,000 clones, with 80% occurring once and the leading ten covering 3% to 4%.

The clonotype originates from a person aged 35-79 years with oral cavity squamous cell carcinoma. V gene TRBV19 combines with J gene TRBJ2-1; 11 positions agree with TRBD1. The sequences come from PBMCs, collected after nivolumab (anti-PD-1) treatment. For the CDR3, the DNA is TGTGCCAGTGAGGACAGGGGGCTTCGGCAGTTCTTC. It yields the protein CASEDRGLRQFF.